This T cell receptor beta chain was observed in a study of shared clonotypes between healthy human individuals. At the deep level, the assay was run. Assay: immunoSEQ multiplex PCR; the TCRdb copy retains only in-frame clones and omits some. The sample consists of about 560,000 clones, around three quarters of them appearing once. CDR3 size: 15 residues. CDR1 is SGHVS and CDR2 is FNYEAQ in the germline V gene. Nashville, Tennessee was home to all donors, each a Caucasian adult. Notes on this clone: An end of the junction differs from the germline gene, which may be a read error.

The TCR comes from a woman aged 40 to 50 in good health. Some clones in this sample may be carry-over from other donors' samples. The rearrangement uses TRBV7-6 and TRBJ1-2; D is undetermined. The specimen was PBMCs. The CDR3 sequence: CTSSLEEGFGYGYTF. In DNA, the CDR3 is TGTACCAGCAGCTTAGAGGAGGGATTCGGCTATGGCTACACCTTC.